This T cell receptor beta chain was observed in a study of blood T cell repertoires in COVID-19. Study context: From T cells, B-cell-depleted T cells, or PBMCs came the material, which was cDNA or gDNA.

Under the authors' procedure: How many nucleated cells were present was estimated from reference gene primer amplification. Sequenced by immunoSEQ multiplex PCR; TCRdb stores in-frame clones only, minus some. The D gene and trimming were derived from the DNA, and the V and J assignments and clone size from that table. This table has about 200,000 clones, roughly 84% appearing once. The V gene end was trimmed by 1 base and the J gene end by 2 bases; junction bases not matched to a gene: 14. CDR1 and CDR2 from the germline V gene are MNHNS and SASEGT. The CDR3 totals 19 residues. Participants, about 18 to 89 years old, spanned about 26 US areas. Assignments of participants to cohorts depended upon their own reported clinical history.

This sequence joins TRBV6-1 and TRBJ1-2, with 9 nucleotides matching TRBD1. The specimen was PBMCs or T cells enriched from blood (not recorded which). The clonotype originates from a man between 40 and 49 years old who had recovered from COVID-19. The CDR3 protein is CASSEGVGGTGLLNYGYTF. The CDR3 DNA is TGTGCCAGCAGTGAAGGTGTTGGGGGGACAGGGCTGCTCAACTATGGCTACACCTTC.